The 5 T cell receptor beta chains given below trace back to one sample, sequenced in a study of blood T cell repertoires in COVID-19. Using immunoSEQ multiplex PCR, the repertoire was profiled, and TCRdb retains in-frame clones only, with some absent. The sample lists about 190,000 clones, 70% to 90% seen once, with 2.9% in the top ten. Sequences were obtained from peripheral blood. Receptors were obtained from a woman in her thirties with active or convalescent COVID-19.

J is TRBJ2-1 and V is TRBV7-9, with TRBD2 identical over 13 bases. The CDR3 sequence is 16 residues long. Germline V lookup: CDR1 SEHNR, CDR2 FQNEAQ (reference sequence). With V trimmed by 6 bases and J by 3 bases, 5 bases remained unmatched. The CDR3 DNA follows: TGTGCCAGCAGACGAGGGACTAGCGGGATCTACAATGAGCAGTTCTTC. Amino acids: CASRRGTSGIYNEQFF.

The chain has TRBV19 and TRBJ1-6, with a possible D match to TRBD1 (6 bases). Deletions cut 4 bases from V and 7 bases from J, with 11 bases between. This CDR3 spans 14 amino acids. Per germline, CDR1 LNHDA and CDR2 SQIVND (reference sequence). CDR3 nucleotide sequence: TGTGCCAGTAGTACTCGCCAGGGGAATTCACCCCTCCACTTT. As protein: CASSTRQGNSPLHF.

The chain uses TRBV5-1 and TRBJ2-7; 15 bases agree with TRBD2. This CDR3 has 15 residues. V lost 3 bases and J lost 4; bases outside the gene matches: 2. CDR1 SGHRS and CDR2 YFSETQ come from the germline V gene. CDR3: CASSWGTSGRYEQYF. Written as DNA, the CDR3 is TGCGCCAGCAGCTGGGGGACTAGCGGGAGGTACGAGCAGTACTTC. Variable domain in full (rest from reference TRBV5-1 and TRBJ2-7): KAGVTQTPRYLIKTRGQQVTLSCSPISGHRSVSWYQQTPGQGLQFLFEYFSETQRNKGNFPGRFSGRQFSNSRSEMNVSTLELGDSALYLCASSWGTSGRYEQYFGPGTRLTVT.

This chain uses TRBV5-8 with TRBJ2-7, with D possibly matching TRBD2 (5 bases). The CDR3 totals 13 residues. Looked up from germline, CDR1 is SGHTS and CDR2 is YDEGEE. The V end lost 0 bases, the J end lost 6 bases, and 10 bases lay between the germline ends. The CDR3 DNA reads as TGTGCCAGCAGCTTGGGAGTGGGGAGCGAGCAGTACTTC. This encodes CASSLGVGSEQYF.

V usage is TRBV28 and J usage is TRBJ2-3; D is perhaps TRBD1 (6 bases). This CDR3 has 18 residues. The V end lost 6 bases, the J end lost 5 bases, and 27 bases lay between the germline ends. Looked up from germline, CDR1 is MDHEN and CDR2 is SYDVKM. The CDR3 is CASSHKKTGPGIRDTQYF. CDR3 in DNA: TGTGCCAGCAGCCATAAAAAGACAGGACCAGGGATACGAGATACGCAGTATTTT.